This T cell receptor beta chain was identified during a study of early T cells in non-severe SARS-CoV-2 infection. TCRdb ran MiXCR on the 5' RACE reads and lists one entry per CDR3 protein. The table includes 98,000 or so distinct CDR3 sequences, approximately 12% detected once. V dropped 0 bases and J dropped 0 bases, with 15 bases sitting between them. Germline-derived CDR1 and CDR2 are DFQATT and SNEGSKA (reference sequence). The CDR3 extends over 17 amino acids. This clonotype has at least ten counts. The material sequenced was whole blood, taken at baseline. The TCR comes from an adult who was a healthcare worker with PCR-confirmed SARS-CoV-2 infection or an uninfected control (not recorded which). The J gene is TRBJ1-3, the V gene TRBV20-1; D not certain. The DNA of the CDR3 is TGCAGTGCTAGAGATTACTTAAGGGAGACCTCTGGAAACACCATATATTTT. Protein product: CSARDYLRETSGNTIYF.